These 30 T cell receptor beta chains were all obtained from the same sample, sequenced in a study of shared clonotypes between healthy human individuals (dated by TCRdb to 2019 to 2021). CD8 naive samples consisted of CD45RO-negative cells that were positively selected for CCR7, yielding a CD45RA+CCR7+ population without TemRA cells. Library preparation used the immunoSEQ multiplex PCR assay. TCRdb re-hosts the immuneACCESS table, in-frame sequences only. Its copies lack some clones; in the studies checked, an unresolved V gene accounts for under half of them, and the cause for the rest is not known. The sample records 550,000 to 750,000 clones, roughly 95% of which are singletons. Approximately 0.1% of the sample lies in the top ten. The material sequenced was naive CD8+ T cells sorted from blood. Read against the paper, the sample's cell subset or site label means: CD45RA+CCR7+. All receptors come from a woman in her twenties or thirties in good health.

The chain uses TRBV27 and TRBJ2-1, with no clear D. The CDR3 is 13 residues long. Per germline, CDR1 MNHEY and CDR2 SMNVEV (reference sequence). Between the trimmed V and J ends, which lost 4 bases and 3 bases, there was a span of 7 bases. CDR3 sequence reads: CASSSRGYNEQFF. CDR3 DNA sequence: TGTGCCAGCAGTTCCCGTGGCTACAATGAGCAGTTCTTC.

V is TRBV2 and J is TRBJ2-2, with 12 bases identical to TRBD2. Trimming at V came to 5 bases and at J to 5 bases, leaving 6 bases not matched to a gene. Germline values: CDR1 SNHLY, CDR2 FYNNEI. This CDR3 has 16 residues. Written as DNA, the CDR3 is TGTGCCAGCAGTCGTCTAGCGGGAGGGCCTACCGGGGAGCTGTTTTTT. It encodes CASSRLAGGPTGELFF.

The chain combines TRBV5-5 with TRBJ1-2; D call uncertain. Per germline, CDR1 SGHKS and CDR2 YYEKEE (reference sequence). The ends were cut back, 4 bases at V and 4 bases at J, with 17 bases in the middle. The CDR3 consists of 15 residues. CDR3 sequence (DNA): TGTGCCAGCAGCCCAAGGACGGGAGAGACCTATGGCTACACCTTC. This gives the protein CASSPRTGETYGYTF.

V gene TRBV5-4 combines with J gene TRBJ2-5; the match to TRBD1 covers 8 bases. Looked up from germline, CDR1 is SGHNT and CDR2 is YYREEE (reference sequence). V shed 1 base and J 5 bases; nucleotides not matched to a gene: 4. The length of the CDR3 is 14 residues. CDR3 loop: CASSLPGGRETQYF. CDR3 bases: TGTGCCAGCAGCTTGCCAGGGGGCCGGGAGACCCAGTACTTC.

The gene calls are TRBV11-1 and TRBJ2-7; no clear D gene. Trimming left V 2 bases short and J 5 bases short, with 16 bases between. The CDR3 sequence is 15 residues long. Germline-derived CDR1 and CDR2 are SGHAT and FQDESV (reference sequence). The CDR3 region is CASSLYLETSDEQYF. The DNA of the CDR3 is TGTGCCAGCAGCTTATACTTAGAGACGTCCGACGAGCAGTACTTC.

This sequence joins TRBV7-3 and TRBJ1-1; TRBD1 might be the D (6 bases). CDR3 size: 14 residues. Trimming cost V 5 bases and J 4 bases, with 14 bases left between them. Per the germline V gene, CDR1 is SGHTA and CDR2 is FQGTGA. The CDR3 is CASSLEQGSTEAFF. CDR3 sequence (DNA): TGTGCCAGCAGCCTAGAACAGGGAAGCACTGAAGCTTTCTTT.

This rearrangement joins TRBV5-6 to TRBJ2-7; D remains ambiguous. V dropped 0 bases and J dropped 5 bases, with 18 bases sitting between them. The CDR3 is 16 amino acids. Germline assignment: CDR1 SGHDT and CDR2 YYEEEE. CDR3 loop: CASSLALKGLYDEQYF. CDR3 DNA: TGTGCCAGCAGCTTGGCCCTAAAGGGTTTGTACGACGAGCAGTACTTC.

This clone was picked up one time. The same CDR3 arises from other DNA sequences in this sample as well. The gene calls are TRBV5-6 and TRBJ2-1; D gene uncertain. The CDR3 spans 12 residues. Per germline, CDR1 SGHDT and CDR2 YYEEEE. V shed 3 bases and J shed 4 bases, with 5 bases lying between them. DNA for the CDR3: TGTGCCAGCAGCTCTCCTTACAATGAGCAGTTCTTC. Amino acids: CASSSPYNEQFF.

V and J are TRBV9 and TRBJ1-1; 8 bases align to TRBD1. V trimming: 1 base; J trimming: 7 bases; junction bases outside the gene matches: 6. The germline V gene has CDR1 SGDLS and CDR2 YYNGEE. The length of the CDR3 is 14 residues. The CDR3 here is CASSVTGGIGEAFF. CDR3 coding DNA: TGTGCCAGCAGCGTAACAGGGGGTATAGGTGAAGCTTTCTTT.

The genes are TRBV5-5 and TRBJ2-1; D is undetermined. The CDR3 has 17 amino acids. Germline lookup yields CDR1 SGHKS and CDR2 YYEKEE (reference sequence). With 2 bases removed from V and 3 bases from J, the gap between germline ends came to 18 bases. CDR3 sequence reads: CASSLVPATNGYNEQFF. CDR3 nucleotides: TGTGCCAGCAGCTTAGTTCCAGCGACAAACGGCTACAATGAGCAGTTCTTC.

The chain links TRBV19 to TRBJ2-1, with 8 bases matching TRBD2. The CDR3 has 16 residues. Germline CDR1 reads LNHDA; CDR2 reads SQIVND (reference sequence). The ends lost 5 bases at V and 3 bases at J; junction bases unmatched: 9. DNA for the CDR3: TGTGCCAGTAGTTCTCAACTAGCGGCCCACTACAATGAGCAGTTCTTC. Translation: CASSSQLAAHYNEQFF. Based on the CDR3 plus reference TRBV19 and TRBJ2-1, the full variable domain is DGGITQSPKYLFRKEGQNVTLSCEQNLNHDAMYWYRQDPGQGLRLIYYSQIVNDFQKGDIAEGYSVSREKKESFPLTVTSAQKNPTAFYLCASSSQLAAHYNEQFFGPGTRLTVL.

The chain is built from TRBV27 and TRBJ2-3; 8 nucleotides line up with TRBD2. The germline V gene has CDR1 MNHEY and CDR2 SMNVEV (reference sequence). The CDR3 loop spans 20 amino acids. The V gene end was trimmed by 5 bases and the J gene end by 0 bases; junction bases not matched to a gene: 19. The CDR3 loop is CASSPPLRGRSLFSTDTQYF. Here the CDR3 DNA reads TGTGCCAGCAGTCCCCCCCTTCGCGGGAGGTCTCTATTTAGCACAGATACGCAGTATTTT.

V gene TRBV2 combines with J gene TRBJ1-5; D is undetermined. The germline CDR1 and CDR2 sequences are SNHLY and FYNNEI. V lost 3 bases and J 2 bases, leaving 11 bases between the germline ends. The CDR3 runs 15 residues. The CDR3 DNA reads as TGTGCCAGCAGTGAGACCCGGGCGGGCAATCAGCCCCAGCATTTT. It yields the protein CASSETRAGNQPQHF.

The rearrangement joins TRBV5-1 to TRBJ2-3; TRBD2 matches 11 bases. V lost 1 base to trimming and J lost 0 bases; unmatched junction nucleotides: 7. Germline V gene lookup returns CDR1 SGHRS and CDR2 YFSETQ. This CDR3 has 18 residues. The DNA for the CDR3 is TGCGCCAGCAGCTTGAAGATTCGGACTAGCGGGAGCACAGATACGCAGTATTTT. Amino acids: CASSLKIRTSGSTDTQYF.

The CDR3 DNA sequence: TGTGCCAGCAGCGTAGCTCCAGATACGCAGTATTTT. Its translation: CASSVAPDTQYF. The chain uses TRBV9 and TRBJ2-3, with D unresolved. This CDR3 region has 12 residues. V dropped 0 bases and J dropped 4 bases, with 3 bases sitting between them. The germline V gene has CDR1 SGDLS and CDR2 YYNGEE.

V and J are TRBV10-2 and TRBJ1-5, with 8 bases fitting TRBD1. There are 16 residues in the CDR3. The V segment lost 6 bases and the J segment 9 bases; nucleotides outside the gene matches: 16. Germline CDR1 reads WSHSY; CDR2 reads SAAADI. CDR3 residues: CASSPQGARVKWPQHF. The CDR3 DNA sequence: TGCGCCAGCAGCCCCCAGGGGGCTCGGGTTAAATGGCCCCAGCATTTT.

The genes are TRBV19 and TRBJ2-2; tentatively, D is TRBD1 or TRBD2 (5 bases each). Germline-derived CDR1 and CDR2 are LNHDA and SQIVND (reference sequence). The CDR3 has 16 residues. V shed 7 bases and J shed 3 bases, with 18 bases lying between them. The CDR3 DNA reads TGTGCCAGTATCCTATCCTCGGGGCACTACACCGGGGAGCTGTTTTTT. Translation gives CASILSSGHYTGELFF.

The chain recombines TRBV7-9 with TRBJ2-1, with 8 bases that match TRBD2. Germline V CDR1 and CDR2: SEHNR, FQNEAQ (reference sequence). J lost 3 bases, V lost 5 bases, and 9 bases had no gene match. This CDR3 has 16 amino acids. The CDR3 bases are TGTGCCAGCAGCCCCCCGGGACTAGGGGGCTACAATGAGCAGTTCTTC. Translating it yields CASSPPGLGGYNEQFF.

The chain uses TRBV9 and TRBJ2-7; 7 bases are a match to TRBD2. The V segment lost 3 bases and the J segment 0 bases; nucleotides outside the gene matches: 6. CDR1 SGDLS and CDR2 YYNGEE come from the germline V gene. The CDR3 sequence is 15 residues long. The CDR3 bases are TGTGCCAGCAGCGAGGGACTATCTAGCTCCTACGAGCAGTACTTC. It is translated as CASSEGLSSSYEQYF. Complete variable domain (other parts from reference TRBV9 and TRBJ2-7): DSGVTQTPKHLITATGQRVTLRCSPRSGDLSVYWYQQSLDQGLQFLIQYYNGEERAKGNILERFSAQQFPDLHSELNLSSLELGDSALYFCASSEGLSSSYEQYFGPGTRLTVT.

This clone was detected once. The chain links TRBV28 to TRBJ1-5, with 11 bases matching TRBD1. The junction had 6 bases not matched to a gene; V was cut back by 6 bases and J by 5 bases. The germline V gene encodes CDR1 MDHEN and CDR2 SYDVKM. There are 15 residues in the CDR3. The DNA for the CDR3 is TGTGCCAGCAGGGGGGGACAGGGGGGATATCAGCCCCAGCATTTT. Amino acids: CASRGGQGGYQPQHF. The full variable domain, its missing parts supplied by reference TRBV28 and TRBJ1-5, is DVKVTQSSRYLVKRTGEKVFLECVQDMDHENMFWYRQDPGLGLRLIYFSYDVKMKEKGDIPEGYSVSREKKERFSLILESASTNQTSMYLCASRGGQGGYQPQHFGDGTRLSIL.

This sequence joins TRBV5-6 and TRBJ2-2; TRBD1 aligns across 7 bases. CDR1 is SGHDT, CDR2 YYEEEE, per germline. The V gene end was trimmed by 3 bases and the J gene end by 4 bases; junction bases not matched to a gene: 9. The CDR3 loop spans 16 amino acids. CDR3 DNA sequence: TGTGCCAGCAGCTCAAGACAGGGTGCGGTCACCGGGGAGCTGTTTTTT. It specifies CASSSRQGAVTGELFF.

Only a few counts were recorded for this clone. The chain recombines TRBV9 with TRBJ2-7; TRBD1 is a possible D gene (9 bases). The CDR3 sequence is 15 residues long. Trimming removed 3 bases at V and 7 bases at J, with 20 bases between. Germline CDR1 is SGDLS and CDR2 is YYNGEE. CDR3 residues: CASSAGGTGIKEQYF. CDR3 DNA sequence: TGTGCCAGCAGCGCGGGGGGGACAGGGATCAAGGAGCAGTACTTC.

V is TRBV29-1 and J is TRBJ1-1, with no clear D. The CDR3 consists of 12 residues. V was pared by 4 bases and J by 0 bases, with 6 bases between. Germline CDR1 SQVTM, CDR2 ANQGSEA. The CDR3 sequence: CSVVKMNTEAFF. The CDR3 nucleotides are TGCAGCGTTGTGAAGATGAACACTGAAGCTTTCTTT.

The gene calls are TRBV2 and TRBJ2-5; no clear D. Trimming removed 0 bases from V and 0 bases from J, with 5 bases in between. CDR1 and CDR2 from the germline V gene are SNHLY and FYNNEI. The CDR3 contains 14 residues. In DNA form, the CDR3 reads TGTGCCAGCAGTGAAGCCAACAACCAAGAGACCCAGTACTTC. Translating gives CASSEANNQETQYF.

This chain links TRBV28 with TRBJ1-1; possible D gene TRBD1, 5 bases. Germline loops: CDR1 MDHEN, CDR2 SYDVKM. The CDR3 totals 17 residues. The V gene lost 4 bases and the J gene lost 1 base, with 19 bases spanning the gap. The CDR3 DNA follows: TGTGCCAGCAGTTCCCTATTGAAGGGGCAGAAGAACACTGAAGCTTTCTTT. This sequence encodes CASSSLLKGQKNTEAFF.

The J gene is TRBJ1-1, the V gene TRBV27; D remains unclear. Deletions cut 7 bases from V and 4 bases from J, with 7 bases between. The CDR3 is 11 residues long. Germline V gene sequence: CDR1 MNHEY, CDR2 SMNVEV (reference sequence). The DNA for the CDR3 is TGTGCCAGCATTGGTCCCACTGAAGCTTTCTTT. Translating it yields CASIGPTEAFF.

The gene calls are TRBV27 and TRBJ2-7; 9 nucleotides line up with TRBD1. V was clipped by 3 bases and J by 4 bases; unmatched bases: 7. The CDR3 spans 15 residues. Germline CDR1 and CDR2: MNHEY and SMNVEV (reference sequence). The CDR3 sequence: CASSFGTGGSYEQYF. The CDR3 DNA is TGTGCCAGCAGTTTTGGAACAGGGGGCTCGTACGAGCAGTACTTC.

This chain's CDR3 is CASSKTTPRLGYGYTF. CDR3 DNA: TGTGCCAGCAGTAAAACGACCCCCCGACTAGGCTATGGCTACACCTTC. The chain couples TRBV28 to TRBJ1-2, with D unclear. The CDR3 loop spans 16 amino acids. Deletions cut 5 bases from V and 4 bases from J, with 20 bases between. The germline gives CDR1 MDHEN, CDR2 SYDVKM.

The chain joins TRBV6-1 to TRBJ2-5, with D possibly being TRBD2 (6 bases). This CDR3 spans 16 amino acids. In germline, CDR1 is MNHNS, CDR2 SASEGT. V lost 2 bases and J lost 2, with 15 bases in between. The CDR3 sequence: CASSESTSRLQETQYF. The CDR3 DNA reads TGTGCCAGCAGTGAAAGTACTAGCAGGCTTCAAGAGACCCAGTACTTC.

V is TRBV4-1 and J is TRBJ2-3, with TRBD1 as a possible D gene (6 bases). Trimming took 4 bases from V and 4 from J, leaving 18 bases between them. The CDR3 sequence is 16 residues long. Germline V gene data show CDR1 as MGHRA and CDR2 as YSYEKL. This chain's CDR3 is CASSLLTGIGPDTQYF. The CDR3 coding sequence is TGCGCCAGCAGCCTCCTAACAGGGATCGGTCCAGATACGCAGTATTTT.